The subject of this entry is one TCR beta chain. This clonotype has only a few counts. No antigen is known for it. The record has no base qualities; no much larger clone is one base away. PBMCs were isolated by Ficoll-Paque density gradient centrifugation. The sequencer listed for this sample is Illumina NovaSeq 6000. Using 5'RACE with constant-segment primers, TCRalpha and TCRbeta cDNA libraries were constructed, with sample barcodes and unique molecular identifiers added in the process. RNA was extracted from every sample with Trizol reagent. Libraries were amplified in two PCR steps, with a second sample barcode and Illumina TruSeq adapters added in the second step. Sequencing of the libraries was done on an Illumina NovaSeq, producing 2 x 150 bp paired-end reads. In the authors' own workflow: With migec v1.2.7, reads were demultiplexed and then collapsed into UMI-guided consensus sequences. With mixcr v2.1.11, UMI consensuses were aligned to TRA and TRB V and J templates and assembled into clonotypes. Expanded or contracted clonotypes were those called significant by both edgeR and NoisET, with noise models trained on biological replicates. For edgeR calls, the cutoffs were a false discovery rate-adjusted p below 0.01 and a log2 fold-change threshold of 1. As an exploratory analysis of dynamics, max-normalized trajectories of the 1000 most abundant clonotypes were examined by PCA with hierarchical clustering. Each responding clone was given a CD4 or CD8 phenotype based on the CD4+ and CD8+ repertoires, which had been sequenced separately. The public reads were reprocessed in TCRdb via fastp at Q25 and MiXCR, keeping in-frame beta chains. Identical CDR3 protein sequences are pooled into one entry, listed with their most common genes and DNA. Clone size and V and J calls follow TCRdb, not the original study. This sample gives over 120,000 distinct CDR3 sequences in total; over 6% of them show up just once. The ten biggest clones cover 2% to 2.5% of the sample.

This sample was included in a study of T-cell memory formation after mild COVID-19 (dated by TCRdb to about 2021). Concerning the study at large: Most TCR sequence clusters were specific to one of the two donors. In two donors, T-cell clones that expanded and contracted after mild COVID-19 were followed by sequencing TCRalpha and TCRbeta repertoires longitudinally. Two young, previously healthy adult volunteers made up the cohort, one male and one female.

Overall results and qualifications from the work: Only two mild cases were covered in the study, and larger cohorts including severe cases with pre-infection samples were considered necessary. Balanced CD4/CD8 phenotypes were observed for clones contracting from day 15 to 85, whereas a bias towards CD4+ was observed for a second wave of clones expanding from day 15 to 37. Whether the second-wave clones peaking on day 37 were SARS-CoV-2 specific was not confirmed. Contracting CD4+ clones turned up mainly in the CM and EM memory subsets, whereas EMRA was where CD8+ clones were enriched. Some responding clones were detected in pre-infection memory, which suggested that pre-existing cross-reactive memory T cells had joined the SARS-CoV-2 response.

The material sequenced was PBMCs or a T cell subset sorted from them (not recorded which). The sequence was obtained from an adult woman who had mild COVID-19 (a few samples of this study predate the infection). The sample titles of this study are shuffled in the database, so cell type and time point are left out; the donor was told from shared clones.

In nucleotides, the sequence is TGCGCCAGCAGCCTGGGACAGGCTGGTAGCAATCAGCCCCAGCATTTT. This encodes CASSLGQAGSNQPQHF. The rearrangement joined TRBV5-1 to TRBJ1-5; TRBD1 matches 8 bases in the middle. The germline V gene encodes CDR1 SGHRS and CDR2 YFSETQ. Relative to germline, V is missing 4 bases and J is missing 0 bases, with 6 bases of the junction outside any gene match. The CDR3 has 16 amino acids, counting the end cysteine and phenylalanine. Here the CDR3 DNA is all that survives: 48 bases in frame from base 1. This CDR3, with the reference TRBV5-1 and TRBJ1-5 proteins standing in past its ends, gives the full variable domain KAGVTQTPRYLIKTRGQQVTLSCSPISGHRSVSWYQQTPGQGLQFLFEYFSETQRNKGNFPGRFSGRQFSNSRSEMNVSTLELGDSALYLCASSLGQAGSNQPQHFGDGTRLSIL.